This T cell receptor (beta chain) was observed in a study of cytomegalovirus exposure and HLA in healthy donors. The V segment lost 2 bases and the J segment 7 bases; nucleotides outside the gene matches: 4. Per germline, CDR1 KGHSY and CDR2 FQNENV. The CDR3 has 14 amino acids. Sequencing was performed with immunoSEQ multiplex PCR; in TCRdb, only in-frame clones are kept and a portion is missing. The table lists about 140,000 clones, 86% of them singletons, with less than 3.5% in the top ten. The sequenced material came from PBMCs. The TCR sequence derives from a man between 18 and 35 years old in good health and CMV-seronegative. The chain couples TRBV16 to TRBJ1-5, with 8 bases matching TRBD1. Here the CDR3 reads CASSQTGQDQPQHF. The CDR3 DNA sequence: TGTGCCAGCAGCCAAACGGGACAGGACCAGCCCCAGCATTTT.